These T cell receptor beta chains were read from a single sample in a study of cytomegalovirus exposure and HLA in healthy donors. Here immunoSEQ multiplex PCR was the method, and the copy in TCRdb shows in-frame clones only, minus some. The top ten hold about 2% of the sample, which has 170,000 or so clones, less than 90% seen once. The sample taken for sequencing was PBMCs. The receptors come from a woman between 18 and 29 years old in good health and CMV-seronegative. CDR3s include the opening cysteine and the closing phenylalanine or tryptophan. D genes are given only for firm matches. Only part of the rows carry a size: once, few, many, or a class if the clone is expanded.

CDR3 DNA,CDR3 protein,V gene,J gene,clone size,D gene
TGCGCCAGCAGCCAAGGGGGCAGCAGCAATCAGCCCCAGCATTTT,CASSQGGSSNQPQHF,TRBV4-1,TRBJ1-5,few,.
TGCGCCAGCAGCTTTTACACGGGTAAAGAAGAAAAACTGTTTTTT,CASSFYTGKEEKLFF,TRBV5-1,TRBJ1-4,.,.
TGTGCCAGCAGTCTTTCAGGGGAGGGGACCGGGGAGCTGTTTTTT,CASSLSGEGTGELFF,TRBV6-5,TRBJ2-2,.,.
TGTGCCAGCAGCTTGTGGCTTCAGACAGGGCGATCTTCACTCCTCCACTTT,CASSLWLQTGRSSLLHF,TRBV5-4,TRBJ1-6,.,TRBD1
TGTGCCAGCAGTTTACGGGCAGGGAGGAATGGTAATTCACCCCTCCACTTT,CASSLRAGRNGNSPLHF,TRBV27,TRBJ1-6,.,.
TGTGCCAGCAGTTACGCGGGAGGGAACTATGGCTACACCTTC,CASSYAGGNYGYTF,TRBV6-5,TRBJ1-2,.,.
TGCGCCAGCCAAATTCAGGAGGACTACGAGCAGTACTTC,CASQIQEDYEQYF,TRBV5-1,TRBJ2-7,.,.
TGTGCCAGCAGTGAGAACCGACAGTCCTATGGCTACACCTTC,CASSENRQSYGYTF,TRBV6-4,TRBJ1-2,.,.
TGCGCCAGCAGCCCCAGCGGTACCTACAATGAGCAGTTCTTC,CASSPSGTYNEQFF,TRBV5-1,TRBJ2-1,.,.
TGTGCCAGCAAAGTGACAGGGGAAGGCTACGAGCAGTACTTC,CASKVTGEGYEQYF,TRBV10-3,TRBJ2-7,few,TRBD1
TGTGCCAGCTCGGATGAGGAGGTAGCTCAAGGCTACACCTTC,CASSDEEVAQGYTF,TRBV6-1,TRBJ1-2,.,.
TGCGCCAGCAACGCCGGGGCTAGCGGCTACAATGAGCAGTTCTTC,CASNAGASGYNEQFF,TRBV5-1,TRBJ2-1,.,TRBD2
TGTGCCAGCAGCTTGGGACAGGGGAATGAAAAACTGTTTTTT,CASSLGQGNEKLFF,TRBV5-8,TRBJ1-4,.,TRBD1
TGTGCTAGTGGTTTATGGAGGGGCACCCAGTACTTC,CASGLWRGTQYF,TRBV12-5,TRBJ2-5,.,.
TGTGCCACCAATAGCGGGGCTAATGAGCAGTTCTTC,CATNSGANEQFF,TRBV6-6,TRBJ2-1,.,TRBD2
TGCGCCAGCAGCCAAAGTACAGGGGACTCTGGAAACACCATATATTTT,CASSQSTGDSGNTIYF,TRBV4-1,TRBJ1-3,.,TRBD1
TGTGCCAGCAGTGTGGGACAGGGCGGCACAGATACGCAGTATTTT,CASSVGQGGTDTQYF,TRBV2,TRBJ2-3,.,TRBD1
TGTGCCAGCAGAACAGGGGGGTCTGAAGCTTTCTTT,CASRTGGSEAFF,TRBV7-2,TRBJ1-1,.,TRBD1
TGTGCCACCTCGGGACTTTATGAGCAGTTCTTC,CATSGLYEQFF,TRBV11-2,TRBJ2-1,once,.
TGTGCCAGCTCGGGCGAGTCGGGGGGTGATATCTACGAGCAGTACTTC,CASSGESGGDIYEQYF,TRBV18,TRBJ2-7,.,TRBD2
TGTGCCAGCAGCTCCCTCCTCGACAGGGCGAACACCGGGGAGCTGTTTTTT,CASSSLLDRANTGELFF,TRBV7-9,TRBJ2-2,.,TRBD1
TGTGCCTGGATTCCCATTGACAGGTTGGGGACTGAAGCTTTCTTT,CAWIPIDRLGTEAFF,TRBV30,TRBJ1-1,once,.